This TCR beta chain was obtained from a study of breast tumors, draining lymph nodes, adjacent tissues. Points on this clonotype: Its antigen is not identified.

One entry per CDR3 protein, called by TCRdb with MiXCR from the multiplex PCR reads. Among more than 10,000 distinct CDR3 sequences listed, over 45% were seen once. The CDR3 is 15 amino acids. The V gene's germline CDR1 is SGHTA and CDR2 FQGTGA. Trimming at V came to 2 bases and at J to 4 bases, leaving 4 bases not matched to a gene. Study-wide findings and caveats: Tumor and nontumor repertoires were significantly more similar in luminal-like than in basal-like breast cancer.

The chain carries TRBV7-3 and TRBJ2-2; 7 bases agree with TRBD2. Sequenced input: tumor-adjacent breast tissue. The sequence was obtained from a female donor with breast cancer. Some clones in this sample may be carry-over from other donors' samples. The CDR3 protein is CASSLGGGLTGELFF. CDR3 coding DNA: TGTGCCAGCAGCTTAGGGGGAGGGCTCACCGGGGAGCTGTTTTTT. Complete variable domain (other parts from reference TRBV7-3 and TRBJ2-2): GAGVSQTPSNKVTEKGKYVELRCDPISGHTALYWYRQSLGQGPEFLIYFQGTGAADDSGLPNDRFFAVRPEGSVSTLKIQRTERGDSAVYLCASSLGGGLTGELFFGEGSRLTVL.